A single sample gave rise to the 22 T cell receptor beta chains below, sequenced in a study of beta chain features in type 1 diabetes. The sequenced template was cDNA made from the entire isolated RNA. The protocol was immunoSEQ multiplex PCR, while the TCRdb copy is restricted to in-frame clones and leaves out a portion. This table holds some 100,000 clones, around 40% found once. Sequenced: stem cell memory CD4+ T cells from blood. The receptors here all came from a woman aged 18-35 years in good health.

The chain combines TRBV19 with TRBJ2-1; the match to TRBD2 covers 8 bases. Trimming took 6 bases from V and 4 from J; bases not matched to a gene: 5. Per the germline V gene, CDR1 is LNHDA and CDR2 is SQIVND (reference sequence). The CDR3 has 14 amino acids. In DNA form, the CDR3 reads TGTGCCAGTAGCCCACAGCGGGAGTACAATGAGCAGTTCTTC. Amino acids: CASSPQREYNEQFF.

The genes are TRBV7-9 and TRBJ2-7, with D possibly being TRBD2 (5 bases). Trimming pared 5 bases from V and 7 bases from J, leaving 12 bases between. Germline V lookup: CDR1 SEHNR, CDR2 FQNEAQ (reference sequence). The CDR3 is made up of 12 amino acids. Here the CDR3 DNA reads TGTGCCAGCAGCCGCACGGGGTTGGAGCAGTACTTC. Translation: CASSRTGLEQYF.

This clone was counted between two and nine times. J is TRBJ2-3 and V is TRBV5-1; tentative D call: TRBD1 (6 bases). CDR1 and CDR2 from the germline V gene are SGHRS and YFSETQ. The CDR3 is 12 amino acids. V was pared by 2 bases and J by 5 bases, with 6 bases between. CDR3 in amino acids: CASSLQGDTQYF. The CDR3 bases are TGCGCCAGCAGCTTACAGGGAGATACGCAGTATTTT.

This chain links TRBV29-1 with TRBJ1-5; D is uncertain. V was clipped by 5 bases and J by 3 bases, with 11 bases between them. This CDR3 has 13 residues. The germline V gene encodes CDR1 SQVTM and CDR2 ANQGSEA. The CDR3 DNA sequence: TGCAGCGTTCGTAGGGAGAACAATCAGCCCCAGCATTTT. As protein: CSVRRENNQPQHF.

The chain employs TRBV29-1 and TRBJ2-1, with 16 positions matching TRBD2. Trimming cost V 7 bases and J 0 bases; bases outside gene matches: 9. CDR1 is SQVTM, CDR2 ANQGSEA, per germline. The length of the CDR3 is 18 residues. The CDR3 DNA is TGCAGCGCACGGGGACTAGCGGGAGGGCCGGGCTCCTACAATGAGCAGTTCTTC. Protein: CSARGLAGGPGSYNEQFF.

Only one count was recorded for this clone. This chain uses TRBV7-9 with TRBJ2-7; 9 bases map to TRBD1. The germline V gene has CDR1 SEHNR and CDR2 FQNEAQ (reference sequence). This CDR3 is built from 16 residues. V gave up 8 bases and J gave up 7 bases; unmatched junction bases: 18. The CDR3 DNA follows: TGTGCCAGCTGCACTGGGCTAGGACAGGGGTGTTGGGAGCAGTACTTC. Translating it yields CASCTGLGQGCWEQYF.

This clone has just a few counts. The J gene is TRBJ2-7, the V gene TRBV29-1, with 9 bases matching TRBD1. Unmatched junction bases numbered 13, after V lost 4 bases and J lost 6 bases. This CDR3 contains 15 residues. CDR1 is SQVTM, CDR2 ANQGSEA, per germline. The CDR3 is CSVGGRRTGVGEQYF. The CDR3 nucleotides read TGCAGCGTTGGGGGACGGAGGACAGGGGTAGGCGAGCAGTACTTC.

The CDR3 loop reads CSGHVNTEAFF. The CDR3, as DNA: TGCAGCGGACACGTTAACACTGAAGCTTTCTTT. The chain links TRBV20-1 to TRBJ1-1; weak D call: TRBD1 (5 bases). Germline V gene data show CDR1 as DFQATT and CDR2 as SNEGSKA (reference sequence). The CDR3 contains 11 residues.

The CDR3 loop is CASSSSPFSGYTGELFF. CDR3 DNA: TGTGCCAGCAGTTCCTCCCCTTTCTCAGGGTACACCGGGGAGCTGTTTTTT. The chain has TRBV27 and TRBJ2-2; D might be TRBD1 (5 bases). V was trimmed by 4 bases and J by 3 bases, leaving 18 bases between them. Germline-derived CDR1 and CDR2 are MNHEY and SMNVEV (reference sequence). The CDR3 is 17 amino acids.

V and J are TRBV5-6 and TRBJ1-3, with unresolved D. Between the trimmed V and J ends, which lost 1 base and 1 base, there was a span of 6 bases. CDR1 and CDR2 (germline): SGHDT, YYEEEE. The CDR3 runs to 14 residues. CDR3 residues: CASSLQFSGNTIYF. The CDR3 DNA is TGTGCCAGCAGCTTGCAGTTTTCTGGAAACACCATATATTTT.

This clone has just a few counts. The chain is built from TRBV18 and TRBJ2-1; TRBD2 matches 12 bases. This CDR3 comprises 17 residues. CDR1 is KGHSH, CDR2 LQKENI, per germline. V was pared by 4 bases and J by 2 bases, with 6 bases of the junction left unmatched. The CDR3 loop reads CASSLQTSGRTYNEQFF. The CDR3 nucleotides are TGTGCCAGCTCACTACAGACTAGCGGGAGAACCTACAATGAGCAGTTCTTC.

This clone was counted only a few times. The CDR3 nucleotides read TGTGCCAGCACTAACACAGGGGGCGCGGAAAGAAAACTGTTTTTT. Protein sequence: CASTNTGGAERKLFF. The chain has TRBV6-5 and TRBJ1-4, with TRBD1 identical over 9 bases. The germline gives CDR1 MNHEY, CDR2 SVGAGI. The CDR3 is 15 amino acids. The junction had 13 bases not matched to a gene; V was cut back by 7 bases and J by 10 bases.

This clone was seen a handful of times. The chain has TRBV6-5 and TRBJ2-1; weak D call: TRBD1 (6 bases). Between the trimmed V and J ends, which lost 3 bases and 10 bases, there was a span of 7 bases. The germline V gene encodes CDR1 MNHEY and CDR2 SVGAGI. The CDR3 has 11 amino acids. CDR3 amino acids: CASSYQGEQFF. Here the CDR3 DNA reads TGTGCCAGCAGTTATCAGGGGGAGCAGTTCTTC.

This clone was found a few times. The chain carries TRBV7-9 and TRBJ1-5; 7 bases line up with TRBD1. The V segment lost 0 bases and the J segment 5 bases; nucleotides outside the gene matches: 1. This CDR3 contains 14 residues. Germline-derived CDR1 and CDR2 are SEHNR and FQNEAQ (reference sequence). CDR3 sequence reads: CASSLAGGDQPQHF. The CDR3, as DNA: TGTGCCAGCAGCTTAGCAGGGGGCGATCAGCCCCAGCATTTT.

The genes are TRBV7-9 and TRBJ1-3; 7 positions agree with TRBD1. CDR3 length equals 15 residues. CDR1 is SEHNR, CDR2 FQNEAQ, per germline (reference sequence). Trimming at V came to 5 bases and at J to 0 bases, leaving 4 bases not matched to a gene. The CDR3 DNA sequence: TGTGCCAGCAGCCCGGGACAGATCTCTGGAAACACCATATATTTT. This encodes CASSPGQISGNTIYF.

The rearrangement links TRBV30 to TRBJ2-7; no firm D call. Trimming pared 0 bases from V and 3 bases from J, leaving 6 bases between. The length of the CDR3 is 12 residues. Germline assignment: CDR1 GTSNPN and CDR2 SVGIG (reference sequence). CDR3 loop: CAWSVSSYEQYF. The CDR3 coding sequence is TGTGCCTGGAGTGTATCTAGCTACGAGCAGTACTTC.

The CDR3 coding sequence is TGTGCCAGCAGTGAAGCAAGGAGGGGTCCCACAGATACGCAGTATTTT. Residues: CASSEARRGPTDTQYF. The chain recombines TRBV6-1 with TRBJ2-3, with D perhaps matching TRBD2 (6 bases). The V gene lost 0 bases and the J gene lost 2 bases, with 12 bases spanning the gap. This CDR3 contains 16 residues. Germline assignment: CDR1 MNHNS and CDR2 SASEGT.

This clone was detected only a few times. The chain uses TRBV7-9 and TRBJ2-3; D perhaps matches TRBD1 (5 bases). V lost 6 bases to trimming and J lost 0 bases, with 19 bases between them. This CDR3 contains 17 residues. Per germline, CDR1 SEHNR and CDR2 FQNEAQ (reference sequence). CDR3 coding DNA: TGTGCCAGCAGATTTTTCAGGGCGGCAAAAAGCACAGATACGCAGTATTTT. Translating gives CASRFFRAAKSTDTQYF.

The chain couples TRBV10-3 to TRBJ2-1; maybe TRBD2 (6 bases). The germline gives CDR1 ENHRY, CDR2 SYGVKD. CDR3 length: 14 amino acids. The V gene lost 4 bases and the J gene lost 6 bases, with 13 bases spanning the gap. CDR3 DNA sequence: TGTGCCATCAGTGCCTCCGGGACTCCCAATGAGCAGTTCTTC. Amino acids: CAISASGTPNEQFF.

The rearrangement links TRBV27 to TRBJ1-2; D might be TRBD1 (6 bases). This CDR3 has 15 residues. V lost 5 bases, J lost 4 bases, and 17 bases lay in between. Germline V gene lookup returns CDR1 MNHEY and CDR2 SMNVEV (reference sequence). The CDR3 DNA is TGTGCCAGCAGTCCACGAGGGGGAGTCGGCTATGGCTACACCTTC. This sequence encodes CASSPRGGVGYGYTF.

This clone was picked up a small number of times. V is TRBV30 and J is TRBJ1-5; D gene ambiguous. V was clipped by 2 bases and J by 5 bases, with 13 bases between them. The germline V gene encodes CDR1 GTSNPN and CDR2 SVGIG (reference sequence). The CDR3 is 14 amino acids. DNA of the CDR3: TGTGCCTGGAGTCCTGTCGGTCGGGATCAGCCCCAGCATTTT. Amino acid sequence: CAWSPVGRDQPQHF.

This clone was recorded a few times. This chain uses TRBV7-9 with TRBJ1-5, with D unclear. Germline CDR1 SEHNR, CDR2 FQNEAQ (reference sequence). The V end was cut by 1 base, the J end by 11 bases, with 9 bases between. CDR3 length: 12 amino acids. CDR3 loop: CASSLVVGAQHF. The CDR3 DNA reads TGTGCCAGCAGCTTAGTCGTCGGGGCCCAGCATTTT.